This is a list of T cell receptor beta chains from one sample in a study of regulatory T cells in long-lasting Graves disease. TCRdb re-analysed the multiplex PCR reads in MiXCR, keeping a single row per CDR3 protein. This repertoire shows 250,000 to 300,000 distinct CDR3 sequences, approximately 18% found once; its top ten account for around 15%. These same records also appear under a second study, on T cells in Graves' hyperthyroidism and ophthalmopathy.

The material was peripheral blood mononuclear cells (PBMCs), obtained at new diagnosis, from a patient treated with antithyroid drugs. These receptors all come from a woman aged 30 to 39 with Graves disease. Both conserved end residues are part of each CDR3. The D gene is left open where the match is weak. Only some rows state a clone size, as once, few, many or a class for expanded clones.

J: TRBJ2-6
D: NA
size: few
V: TRBV18
DNA: TGTGCCAGCTCACCCCCAGGGAGCTCTGGGGCCAACGTCCTGACTTTC
CDR3: CASSPPGSSGANVLTF

J: TRBJ1-1
D: NA
size: few
V: TRBV5-4
DNA: TGTGCCAGCAGCCTGCTGGGACACCCGAACACTGAAGCTTTCTTT
CDR3: CASSLLGHPNTEAFF

J: TRBJ2-3
D: NA
size: many
V: TRBV7-3
DNA: TGTGCCAGCAGCTTACAGATCACAGATACGCAGTATTTT
CDR3: CASSLQITDTQYF

J: TRBJ2-5
D: TRBD1
size: few
V: TRBV5-1
DNA: TGCGCCAGCAGCTTGGTCCTAGGGACAGGGGTCGGTGAGACCCAGTACTTC
CDR3: CASSLVLGTGVGETQYF

J: TRBJ2-1
D: NA
size: NA
V: TRBV5-5
DNA: TGTGCCAGCAGCTCTCCCGGGGGCGATGAGCAGTTCTTC
CDR3: CASSSPGGDEQFF

J: TRBJ1-6
D: NA
size: few
V: TRBV12-5
DNA: TGTGCTAGTGGTTCGTTTACCGCGAATTATAATTCACCCCTCCACTTT
CDR3: CASGSFTANYNSPLHF

J: TRBJ1-1
D: NA
size: many
V: TRBV20-1
DNA: TGCAGTGCTAACGAGGTAGTGAACACTGAAGCTTTCTTT
CDR3: CSANEVVNTEAFF

J: TRBJ1-6
D: NA
size: few
V: TRBV14
DNA: TGTGACAGCAGCCGTGAGGGACGGACTTATTCACCCCTCCACTTT
CDR3: CDSSREGRTYSPLHF

J: TRBJ1-3
D: NA
size: many
V: TRBV13
DNA: TGTGCCAGCAGCTTGCAGGTTTTGTCGGGGGCTCTAGGGGGAAACACCATATATTTT
CDR3: CASSLQVLSGALGGNTIYF

J: TRBJ1-6
D: NA
size: many
V: TRBV7-8
DNA: TGTGCCAGCAGCCTTAGAAGAGTGATCTATAATTCACCCCTCCACTTT
CDR3: CASSLRRVIYNSPLHF

J: TRBJ2-1
D: TRBD2
size: NA
V: TRBV12-3/TRBV12-4
DNA: TGTGCCAGCAGTTTACGGGGGGGGGCCTTATTCAATGAGCAGTTCTTC
CDR3: CASSLRGGALFNEQFF

J: TRBJ2-7
D: NA
size: NA
V: TRBV19
DNA: TGTGCCAGTAGTCAGCGGTCGGGCGAGCAGTACTTC
CDR3: CASSQRSGEQYF

J: TRBJ2-7
D: NA
size: many
V: TRBV7-9
DNA: TGTGCCAGCAGCCTACAGGGTAGTCGGTCCTACGAGCAGTACTTC
CDR3: CASSLQGSRSYEQYF

J: TRBJ1-6
D: TRBD1
size: many
V: TRBV11-2
DNA: TGTGCCAGCAGCCCACAGGGGTTACCCAATTCACCCCTCCACTTT
CDR3: CASSPQGLPNSPLHF

J: TRBJ2-1
D: NA
size: many
V: TRBV24-1
DNA: TGTGCCACAGGTGACAGCACGACCGTTTCCAATGAGCAGTTCTTC
CDR3: CATGDSTTVSNEQFF

J: TRBJ2-4
D: NA
size: many
V: TRBV11-2
DNA: TGTGCCAGCAGCTCGAACCTAGCCAAAAACATTCAGTACTTC
CDR3: CASSSNLAKNIQYF

J: TRBJ1-2
D: NA
size: many
V: TRBV27
DNA: TGTGCCAGCCGACAGCCTAACTATGGCTACACCTTC
CDR3: CASRQPNYGYTF

J: TRBJ2-2
D: TRBD2
size: many
V: TRBV20-1
DNA: TGCAGTGCTAGACACGGGGGGAGCGGCCCCGGGGAGCTGTTTTTT
CDR3: CSARHGGSGPGELFF

J: TRBJ1-3
D: NA
size: NA
V: TRBV6-5
DNA: TGTGCCAGCAGTTCCGTCAGGCTAACTGGAAACACCATATATTTT
CDR3: CASSSVRLTGNTIYF

J: TRBJ1-1
D: TRBD1
size: many
V: TRBV5-1
DNA: TGCGCCAGCAGCGTGGGACAGCAGGGGACTGAAGCTTTCTTT
CDR3: CASSVGQQGTEAFF

J: TRBJ1-2
D: NA
size: many
V: TRBV2
DNA: TGTGCCAGCAGTGAACGGGCGGACACAACGGTACTAGCTAACTATGGCTACACCTTC
CDR3: CASSERADTTVLANYGYTF

J: TRBJ2-2
D: NA
size: many
V: TRBV6-4
DNA: TGTGCCAGCAGTGACTCCTGGGGAGCCCATCTGTTTTTT
CDR3: CASSDSWGAHLFF

J: TRBJ1-5
D: NA
size: many
V: TRBV27
DNA: TGTGCCAGCAGTTATTATAGCAATCAGCCCCAGCATTTT
CDR3: CASSYYSNQPQHF

J: TRBJ2-5
D: NA
size: NA
V: TRBV15
DNA: TGTGCCACCAGCAGAGATAGGAGGTGGGAGACCCAGTACTTC
CDR3: CATSRDRRWETQYF